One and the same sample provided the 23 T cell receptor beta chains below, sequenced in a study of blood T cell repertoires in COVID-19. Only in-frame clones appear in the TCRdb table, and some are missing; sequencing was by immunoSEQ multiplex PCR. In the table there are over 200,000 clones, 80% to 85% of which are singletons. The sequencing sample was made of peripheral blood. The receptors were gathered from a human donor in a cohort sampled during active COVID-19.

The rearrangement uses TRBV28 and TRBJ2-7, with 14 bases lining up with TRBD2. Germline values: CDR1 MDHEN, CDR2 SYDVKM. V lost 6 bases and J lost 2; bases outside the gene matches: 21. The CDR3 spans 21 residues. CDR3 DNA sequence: TGTGCCAGCAGGCCGGGGGGACTGGGACTAGCGGGAGCTCCCGGAGCCTACGAGCAGTACTTC. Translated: CASRPGGLGLAGAPGAYEQYF.

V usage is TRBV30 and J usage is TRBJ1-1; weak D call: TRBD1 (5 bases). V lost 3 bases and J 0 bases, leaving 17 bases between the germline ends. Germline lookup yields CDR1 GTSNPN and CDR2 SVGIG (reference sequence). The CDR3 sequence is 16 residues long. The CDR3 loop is CAWRGAGIGMNTEAFF. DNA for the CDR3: TGTGCCTGGAGAGGGGCAGGGATAGGCATGAACACTGAAGCTTTCTTT.

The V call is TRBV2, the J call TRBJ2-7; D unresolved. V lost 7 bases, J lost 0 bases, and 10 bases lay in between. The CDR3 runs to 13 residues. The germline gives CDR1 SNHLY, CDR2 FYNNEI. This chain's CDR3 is CASKDTLSYEQYF. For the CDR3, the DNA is TGTGCCAGCAAAGATACTCTCTCCTACGAGCAGTACTTC.

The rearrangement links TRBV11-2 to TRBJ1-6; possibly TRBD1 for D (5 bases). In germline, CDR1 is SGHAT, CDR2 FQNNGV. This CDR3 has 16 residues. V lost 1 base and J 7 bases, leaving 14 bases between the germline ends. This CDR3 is CASSLVVGQGNSPLHF. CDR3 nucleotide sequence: TGTGCCAGCAGCTTAGTCGTGGGGCAGGGAAATTCACCCCTCCACTTT.

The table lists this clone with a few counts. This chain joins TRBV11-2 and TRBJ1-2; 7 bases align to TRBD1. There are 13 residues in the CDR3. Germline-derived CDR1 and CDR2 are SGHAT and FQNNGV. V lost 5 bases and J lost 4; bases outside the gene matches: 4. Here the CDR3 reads CASSPAGGYGYTF. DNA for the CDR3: TGTGCCAGCAGCCCGGCAGGGGGCTATGGCTACACCTTC.

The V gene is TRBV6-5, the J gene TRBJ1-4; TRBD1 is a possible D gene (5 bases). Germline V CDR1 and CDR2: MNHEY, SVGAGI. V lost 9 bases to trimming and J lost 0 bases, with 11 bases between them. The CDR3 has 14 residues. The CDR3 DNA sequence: TGTGCCAGTTTAAGGGGTACAACTAATGAAAAACTGTTTTTT. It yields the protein CASLRGTTNEKLFF.

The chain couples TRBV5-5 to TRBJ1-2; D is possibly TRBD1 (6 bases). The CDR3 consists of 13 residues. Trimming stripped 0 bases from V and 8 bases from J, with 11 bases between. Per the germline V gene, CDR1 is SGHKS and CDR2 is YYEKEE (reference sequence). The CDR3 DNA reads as TGTGCCAGCAGCTTGGCAGGGGATTGGGGCTACACCTTC. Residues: CASSLAGDWGYTF.

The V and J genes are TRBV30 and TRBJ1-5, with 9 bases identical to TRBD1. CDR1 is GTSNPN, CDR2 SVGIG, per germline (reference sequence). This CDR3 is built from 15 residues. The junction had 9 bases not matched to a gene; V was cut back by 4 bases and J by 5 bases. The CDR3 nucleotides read TGTGCCTGGAATCCCGGGACAGGGAGAGATCAGCCCCAGCATTTT. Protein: CAWNPGTGRDQPQHF. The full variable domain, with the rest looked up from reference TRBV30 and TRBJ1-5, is SQTIHQWPATLVQPVGSPLSLECTVEGTSNPNLYWYRQAAGRGLQLLFYSVGIGQISSEVPQNLSASRPQDRQFILSSKKLLLSDSGFYLCAWNPGTGRDQPQHFGDGTRLSIL.

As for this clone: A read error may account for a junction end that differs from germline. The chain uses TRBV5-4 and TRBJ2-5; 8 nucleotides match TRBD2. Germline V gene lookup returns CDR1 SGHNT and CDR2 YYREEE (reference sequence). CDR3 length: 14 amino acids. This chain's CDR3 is CASSTGGGQATQYF. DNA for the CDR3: TGTGCCAGCAGCACCGGCGGGGGGCAAGCGACCCAGTACTTC.

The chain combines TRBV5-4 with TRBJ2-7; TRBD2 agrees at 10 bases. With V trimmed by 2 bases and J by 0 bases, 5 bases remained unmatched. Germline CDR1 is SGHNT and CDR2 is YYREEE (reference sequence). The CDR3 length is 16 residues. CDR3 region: CASSFGAGGDSYEQYF. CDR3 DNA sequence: TGTGCCAGCAGCTTTGGAGCGGGAGGGGACTCCTACGAGCAGTACTTC.

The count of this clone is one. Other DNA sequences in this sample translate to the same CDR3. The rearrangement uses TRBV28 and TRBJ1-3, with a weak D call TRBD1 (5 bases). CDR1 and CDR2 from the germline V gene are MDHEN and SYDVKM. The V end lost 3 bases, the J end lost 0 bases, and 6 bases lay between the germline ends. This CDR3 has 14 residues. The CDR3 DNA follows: TGTGCCAGCAGTTTCGGGGGCTCTGGAAACACCATATATTTT. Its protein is CASSFGGSGNTIYF. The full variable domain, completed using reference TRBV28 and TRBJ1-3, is DVKVTQSSRYLVKRTGEKVFLECVQDMDHENMFWYRQDPGLGLRLIYFSYDVKMKEKGDIPEGYSVSREKKERFSLILESASTNQTSMYLCASSFGGSGNTIYFGEGSWLTVV.

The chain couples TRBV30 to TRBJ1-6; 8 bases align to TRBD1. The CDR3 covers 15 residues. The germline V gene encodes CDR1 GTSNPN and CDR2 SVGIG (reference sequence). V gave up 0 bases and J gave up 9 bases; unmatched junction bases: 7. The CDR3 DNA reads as TGTGCCTGGAGTGTTACAGGGGGATACAGTTCACCCCTCCACTTT. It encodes CAWSVTGGYSSPLHF.

CDR3 region: CASRSHTEAFF. CDR3 DNA sequence: TGTGCCAGCCGGAGTCACACTGAAGCTTTCTTT. The chain is built from TRBV27 and TRBJ1-1; no clear D gene. Germline-derived CDR1 and CDR2 are MNHEY and SMNVEV (reference sequence). V lost 8 bases to trimming and J lost 3 bases, with 7 bases between them. The CDR3 extends over 11 amino acids.

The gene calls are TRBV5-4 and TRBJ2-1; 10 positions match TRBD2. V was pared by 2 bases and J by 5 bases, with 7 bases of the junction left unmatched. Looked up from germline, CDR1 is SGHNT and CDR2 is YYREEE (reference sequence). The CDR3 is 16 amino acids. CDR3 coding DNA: TGTGCCAGCAGCTTCCCTACTAGCGGGATCAACAATGAGCAGTTCTTC. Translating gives CASSFPTSGINNEQFF.

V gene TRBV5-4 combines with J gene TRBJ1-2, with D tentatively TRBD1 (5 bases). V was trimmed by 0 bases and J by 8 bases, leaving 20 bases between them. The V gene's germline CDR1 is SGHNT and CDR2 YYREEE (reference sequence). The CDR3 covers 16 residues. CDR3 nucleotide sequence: TGTGCCAGCAGCTTGGATCGCGGGGCAAGCTCGGGCGGCTACACCTTC. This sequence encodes CASSLDRGASSGGYTF.

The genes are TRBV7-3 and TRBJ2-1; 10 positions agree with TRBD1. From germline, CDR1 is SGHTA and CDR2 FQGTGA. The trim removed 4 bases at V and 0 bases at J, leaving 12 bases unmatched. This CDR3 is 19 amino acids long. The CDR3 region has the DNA TGTGCCAGCAGCTCATCCGGGACAGGGGCTTTCGCCTCCTACAATGAGCAGTTCTTC. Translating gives CASSSSGTGAFASYNEQFF.

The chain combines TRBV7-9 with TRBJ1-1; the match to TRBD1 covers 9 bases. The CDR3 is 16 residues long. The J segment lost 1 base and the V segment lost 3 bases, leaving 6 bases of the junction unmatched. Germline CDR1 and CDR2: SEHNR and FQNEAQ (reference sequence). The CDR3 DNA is TGTGCCAGCAGCTTTACCGGGACAGGGCCGAACACTGAAGCTTTCTTT. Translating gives CASSFTGTGPNTEAFF.

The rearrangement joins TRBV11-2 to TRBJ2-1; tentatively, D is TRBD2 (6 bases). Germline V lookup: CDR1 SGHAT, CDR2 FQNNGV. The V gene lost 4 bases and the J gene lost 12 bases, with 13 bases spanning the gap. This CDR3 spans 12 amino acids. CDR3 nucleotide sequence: TGTGCCAGCAGCTCAGCAGGAGGGGTGCAGTTCTTC. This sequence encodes CASSSAGGVQFF.

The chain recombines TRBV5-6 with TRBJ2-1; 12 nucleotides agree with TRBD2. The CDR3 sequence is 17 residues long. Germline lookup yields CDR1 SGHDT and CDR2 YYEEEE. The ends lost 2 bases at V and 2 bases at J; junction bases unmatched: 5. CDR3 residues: CASSFGTSGPPYNEQFF. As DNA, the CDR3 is TGTGCCAGCAGCTTCGGGACTAGCGGGCCTCCCTACAATGAGCAGTTCTTC.

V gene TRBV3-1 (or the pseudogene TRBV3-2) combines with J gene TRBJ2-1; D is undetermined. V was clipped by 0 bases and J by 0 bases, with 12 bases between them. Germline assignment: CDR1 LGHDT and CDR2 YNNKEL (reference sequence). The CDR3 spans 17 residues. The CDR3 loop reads CASSQDFVTPSYNEQFF. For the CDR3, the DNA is TGTGCCAGCAGCCAAGATTTTGTAACTCCCTCCTACAATGAGCAGTTCTTC.

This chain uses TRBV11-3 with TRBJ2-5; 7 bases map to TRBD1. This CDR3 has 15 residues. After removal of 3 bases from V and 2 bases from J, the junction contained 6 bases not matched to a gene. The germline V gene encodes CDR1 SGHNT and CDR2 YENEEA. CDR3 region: CASSLQTGPQETQYF. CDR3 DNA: TGTGCCAGCAGCTTGCAGACAGGGCCACAAGAGACCCAGTACTTC.

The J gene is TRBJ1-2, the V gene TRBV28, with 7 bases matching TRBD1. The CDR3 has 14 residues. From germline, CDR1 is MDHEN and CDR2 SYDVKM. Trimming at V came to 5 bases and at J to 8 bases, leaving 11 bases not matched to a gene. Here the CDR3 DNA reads TGTGCCAGCAGTATACCGACAGGGTCAGGAGGCTACACCTTC. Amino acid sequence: CASSIPTGSGGYTF.

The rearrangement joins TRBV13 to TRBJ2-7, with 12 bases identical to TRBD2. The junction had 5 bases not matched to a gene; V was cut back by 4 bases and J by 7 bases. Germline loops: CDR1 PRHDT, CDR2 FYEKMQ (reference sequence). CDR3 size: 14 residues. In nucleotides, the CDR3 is TGTGCCAGCAGCTGGACTAGCGGGACTACGGAGCAGTACTTC. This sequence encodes CASSWTSGTTEQYF.